This passage covers 30 T cell receptor beta chains from one sample sequenced in a study of blood T cell repertoires in COVID-19. Sequencing used immunoSEQ multiplex PCR; TCRdb keeps in-frame clones, though not all of them. Of about 120,000 clones listed, nearly 90% are singletons. The source material was peripheral blood. Every receptor here comes from a woman aged 55-69 years with COVID-19, enrolled during active disease.

This clone was detected only a few times. V is TRBV6-5 and J is TRBJ1-1; a weak D match, TRBD1 (6 bases). The CDR3 is made up of 14 amino acids. The germline V gene encodes CDR1 MNHEY and CDR2 SVGAGI. The V end lost 4 bases, the J end lost 0 bases, and 9 bases lay between the germline ends. CDR3: CASSLDRVNTEAFF. The CDR3 bases are TGTGCCAGCAGTTTGGACAGAGTGAACACTGAAGCTTTCTTT.

The V and J genes are TRBV4-1 and TRBJ2-7, with no clear D. V dropped 0 bases and J dropped 3 bases, with 12 bases sitting between them. This CDR3 spans 15 amino acids. Germline values: CDR1 MGHRA, CDR2 YSYEKL. The CDR3 loop reads CASSQDAGESYEQYF. The CDR3 region has the DNA TGCGCCAGCAGCCAAGACGCAGGCGAAAGCTACGAGCAGTACTTC.

The V call is TRBV7-2, the J call TRBJ1-6; unclear D gene. The germline V gene encodes CDR1 SGHTA and CDR2 FQGNSA. Trimming pared 1 base from V and 6 bases from J, leaving 7 bases between. The CDR3 is made up of 14 amino acids. The CDR3 nucleotides read TGTGCCAGCAGCTTAGAACGGGTTAATTCACCCCTCCACTTT. Protein product: CASSLERVNSPLHF. Full variable domain (rest looked up from reference TRBV7-2 and TRBJ1-6): GAGVSQSPSNKVTEKGKDVELRCDPISGHTALYWYRQSLGQGLEFLIYFQGNSAPDKSGLPSDRFSAERTGGSVSTLTIQRTQQEDSAVYLCASSLERVNSPLHFGNGTRLTVT.

The chain combines TRBV9 with TRBJ1-2; 7 bases align to TRBD1. J was trimmed by 4 bases and V by 5 bases; bases with no gene match: 8. CDR1 is SGDLS, CDR2 YYNGEE, per germline. This CDR3 spans 14 amino acids. CDR3 bases: TGTGCCAGCAGAGGGGACAGTTTAGGCTATGGCTACACCTTC. Protein: CASRGDSLGYGYTF.

V and J are TRBV3-1 (or the pseudogene TRBV3-2) and TRBJ1-1; maybe TRBD1 (6 bases). Per germline, CDR1 LGHDT and CDR2 YNNKEL (reference sequence). The length of the CDR3 is 11 residues. The V and J ends lost 6 bases and 5 bases respectively, with 7 bases between them. CDR3 nucleotide sequence: TGTGCCAGCAGTAGGGGGACTGAAGCTTTCTTT. Protein product: CASSRGTEAFF.

This clone was found a few times. This chain joins TRBV6-6 and TRBJ1-3, with 10 bases lining up with TRBD1. CDR1 and CDR2 from the germline V gene are MNHNY and SVGAGI (reference sequence). CDR3 length equals 15 residues. The ends lost 2 bases at V and 4 bases at J; junction bases unmatched: 2. CDR3 residues: CASSYPGQGGNTIYF. CDR3 nucleotide sequence: TGTGCCAGCAGTTACCCGGGACAGGGGGGAAACACCATATATTTT.

J is TRBJ1-1 and V is TRBV12-2. TRBV12-2 is recorded as a pseudogene. The CDR3 is 17 amino acids. In DNA, the CDR3 is TGTGCAAGTCGCTTAGTTGGAGGGAACCCTTCCGACACTGAAGCTTTCTTT. Protein sequence: CASRLVGGNPSDTEAFF.

The chain uses TRBV6-5 and TRBJ1-2, with 10 bases identical to TRBD1. The CDR3 has 12 residues. Losses at the gene ends were 2 bases for V and 13 bases for J; bases not matched to a gene: 4. Germline V gene data show CDR1 as MNHEY and CDR2 as SVGAGI. The CDR3 bases are TGTGCCAGCAGTTACCGAGACAGGGGGCTCACCTTC. Amino acids: CASSYRDRGLTF.

The chain uses TRBV19 and TRBJ2-3; 7 bases are a match to TRBD2. The CDR3 extends over 14 amino acids. The ends lost 3 bases at V and 6 bases at J; junction bases unmatched: 6. Germline lookup yields CDR1 LNHDA and CDR2 SQIVND (reference sequence). CDR3 nucleotide sequence: TGTGCCAGTAGTATTTTAGGCGGGAGTGATACGCAGTATTTT. It codes for CASSILGGSDTQYF.

V usage is TRBV5-1 and J usage is TRBJ2-6, with 7 bases matching TRBD1. This CDR3 comprises 15 residues. Germline lookup yields CDR1 SGHRS and CDR2 YFSETQ. V trimming: 3 bases; J trimming: 2 bases; junction bases outside the gene matches: 2. Here the CDR3 DNA reads TGCGCCAGCAGCTCCAGGGGGACTGGGGCCAACGTCCTGACTTTC. It translates to CASSSRGTGANVLTF. Filled out from reference TRBV5-1 and TRBJ2-6, the complete variable domain reads KAGVTQTPRYLIKTRGQQVTLSCSPISGHRSVSWYQQTPGQGLQFLFEYFSETQRNKGNFPGRFSGRQFSNSRSEMNVSTLELGDSALYLCASSSRGTGANVLTFGAGSRLTVL.

The rearrangement links TRBV5-6 to TRBJ2-7; D is possibly TRBD1 (5 bases). The CDR3 totals 15 residues. Trimming removed 2 bases from V and 0 bases from J, with 12 bases in between. Looked up from germline, CDR1 is SGHDT and CDR2 is YYEEEE. The CDR3 sequence is CASSFQGASSYEQYF. Written as DNA, the CDR3 is TGTGCCAGCAGCTTCCAGGGCGCTTCCTCCTACGAGCAGTACTTC.

The chain links TRBV3-1 (or the pseudogene TRBV3-2) to TRBJ2-3, with 13 nucleotides matching TRBD2. V was clipped by 4 bases and J by 6 bases; unmatched bases: 16. The germline V gene encodes CDR1 LGHDT and CDR2 YNNKEL (reference sequence). The CDR3 sequence is 19 residues long. The CDR3 sequence: CASSPQGLAGDAPVDTQYF. DNA for the CDR3: TGTGCCAGCAGCCCCCAAGGACTAGCGGGGGACGCACCTGTGGATACGCAGTATTTT.

This clone was seen a few times. The rearrangement joins TRBV19 to TRBJ1-1, with D unresolved. The CDR3 contains 13 residues. Germline assignment: CDR1 LNHDA and CDR2 SQIVND (reference sequence). V was shortened by 2 bases and J by 1 base, with 5 bases between the two germline ends. In nucleotides, the CDR3 is TGTGCCAGTAGTATAACAGAGAACACTGAAGCTTTCTTT. This encodes CASSITENTEAFF.

V usage is TRBV3-1 (or the pseudogene TRBV3-2) and J usage is TRBJ2-7, with TRBD1 matching over 11 bases. Germline V lookup: CDR1 LGHDT, CDR2 YNNKEL (reference sequence). The junction had 4 bases not matched to a gene; V was cut back by 4 bases and J by 5 bases. The CDR3 loop spans 14 amino acids. CDR3 in amino acids: CASSRPGQGDEQYF. CDR3 coding DNA: TGTGCCAGCAGCCGGCCGGGACAGGGGGACGAGCAGTACTTC.

The chain is built from TRBV5-5 and TRBJ1-1; D may be TRBD1 (5 bases). The CDR3 consists of 15 residues. Germline-derived CDR1 and CDR2 are SGHKS and YYEKEE (reference sequence). Trimming took off 4 bases at V and 4 bases at J, with 17 bases between the two ends. As DNA, the CDR3 is TGTGCCAGCAGCCCACTTTACGGGAGGGGCACTGAAGCTTTCTTT. Its translation is CASSPLYGRGTEAFF.

In DNA, the CDR3 is TGTGCCATCAGTGATCGGGGGAGTTATGGCTACACCTTC. This translates into CAISDRGSYGYTF. This chain links TRBV10-3 with TRBJ1-2; D is possibly TRBD1 (5 bases). The CDR3 is 13 amino acids. V was cut by 3 bases and J by 5 bases, with 10 bases left in between. CDR1 is ENHRY and CDR2 is SYGVKD in the germline V gene.

The chain recombines TRBV6-5 with TRBJ2-7; no reliable D call. V lost 8 bases and J lost 3, with 11 bases in between. The CDR3 is 12 amino acids. Looked up from germline, CDR1 is MNHEY and CDR2 is SVGAGI. DNA of the CDR3: TGTGCCAGCTATTCCCCCGGCTACGAGCAGTACTTC. It specifies CASYSPGYEQYF.

This chain uses TRBV7-2 with TRBJ2-7, with 11 bases aligning to TRBD2. V shed 1 base, J shed 0 bases, and the junction held 2 bases outside the gene matches. The germline CDR1 and CDR2 sequences are SGHTA and FQGNSA. CDR3 length equals 16 residues. DNA of the CDR3: TGTGCCAGCAGCTTAGGACTAGCGGGGCCCTCCTACGAGCAGTACTTC. Translating it yields CASSLGLAGPSYEQYF.

The chain carries TRBV7-9 and TRBJ2-7, with 8 bases that match TRBD1. V was clipped by 5 bases and J by 5 bases; unmatched bases: 14. This CDR3 is 16 amino acids long. Germline CDR1 is SEHNR and CDR2 is FQNEAQ (reference sequence). This CDR3 is CASSVEQGVARHEQYF. The CDR3 DNA reads TGTGCCAGCAGCGTAGAACAGGGGGTGGCTCGTCACGAGCAGTACTTC.

The chain joins TRBV7-3 to TRBJ2-3; 7 nucleotides align to TRBD2. V trimming: 2 bases; J trimming: 5 bases; junction bases outside the gene matches: 10. The CDR3 extends over 16 amino acids. The germline gives CDR1 SGHTA, CDR2 FQGTGA. The CDR3 spells CASSLSGSGGKDTQYF. The CDR3 bases are TGTGCCAGCAGCTTATCTGGTTCGGGGGGAAAAGATACGCAGTATTTT.

J is TRBJ2-7 and V is TRBV19; D unclear. The CDR3 spans 12 residues. Germline CDR1 reads LNHDA; CDR2 reads SQIVND (reference sequence). V was cut by 5 bases and J by 0 bases, with 5 bases left in between. This chain's CDR3 is CASSSSSYEQYF. CDR3 nucleotide sequence: TGTGCCAGTAGTTCTAGCTCCTACGAGCAGTACTTC.

The chain recombines TRBV2 with TRBJ1-4, with TRBD1 matching 7 bases. CDR3 length: 11 residues. In germline, CDR1 is SNHLY, CDR2 FYNNEI. CDR3 nucleotide sequence: TGTGCTACGGGGACAGTTGAAAAACTGTTTTTT. Its protein product is CATGTVEKLFF.

The chain couples TRBV6-1 to TRBJ1-2; 8 nucleotides line up with TRBD1. The CDR3 sequence is 14 residues long. Germline V gene sequence: CDR1 MNHNS, CDR2 SASEGT. The V and J ends lost 3 bases and 8 bases, in that order; junction bases with no gene match: 8. The CDR3 loop is CASSEAGGTAGYTF. DNA of the CDR3: TGTGCCAGCAGTGAGGCAGGGGGCACGGCCGGCTACACCTTC.

This chain uses TRBV5-4 with TRBJ2-7, with 14 bases lining up with TRBD2. After removal of 3 bases from V and 7 bases from J, the junction contained 9 bases not matched to a gene. The CDR3 has 16 amino acids. CDR1 is SGHNT, CDR2 YYREEE, per germline (reference sequence). The CDR3 loop reads CASSSPATSGGVEQYF. In nucleotides, the CDR3 is TGTGCCAGCAGCTCCCCGGCGACTAGCGGGGGGGTTGAGCAGTACTTC.

The chain is built from TRBV6-2 or TRBV6-3 and TRBJ1-2, with 7 bases identical to TRBD1. Germline loops: CDR1 MNHEY, CDR2 SVGEGT. The J segment lost 13 bases and the V segment lost 5 bases, leaving 16 bases of the junction unmatched. This CDR3 comprises 14 residues. This CDR3 reads CASSRDRASLVFTF. The CDR3 bases are TGTGCCAGCAGTCGTGACAGGGCCTCCCTAGTCTTCACCTTC.

The rearrangement joins TRBV4-2 to TRBJ2-7, with TRBD2 identical over 10 bases. CDR1 and CDR2 from the germline V gene are LGHNA and YNFKEQ. Germline trimming cut 0 bases from V and 12 bases from J; bases unmatched to any gene: 14. This CDR3 spans 16 amino acids. CDR3 nucleotides: TGTGCCAGCAGCCAAGACGGCGGACTAGCGGCCGCTCAACTGTACTTC. This codes for CASSQDGGLAAAQLYF.

This clone has only one observation. The chain employs TRBV7-3 and TRBJ2-5, with 9 positions matching TRBD2. From germline, CDR1 is SGHTA and CDR2 FQGTGA. The CDR3 is 15 amino acids. V lost 1 base to trimming and J lost 1 base; unmatched junction nucleotides: 1. The DNA of the CDR3 is TGTGCCAGCAGCTTAATTAGCGGGGGCCAAGAGACCCAGTACTTC. It is translated as CASSLISGGQETQYF.

This chain uses TRBV6-4 with TRBJ2-1, with 8 bases that match TRBD2. The CDR3 contains 15 residues. The germline CDR1 and CDR2 sequences are MRHNA and SNTAGT. The V segment lost 4 bases and the J segment 7 bases; nucleotides outside the gene matches: 9. The DNA for the CDR3 is TGTGCCAGCAGTGCGGCGGGGGGTTACGGAAATGAGCAGTTCTTC. Protein product: CASSAAGGYGNEQFF.

The CDR3 DNA reads as TGTGCCAGCAGTGTCACCGGGTCCAGGAGCGGGCAAGCTTTCTTT. This gives the protein CASSVTGSRSGQAFF. The V gene is TRBV25-1, the J gene TRBJ1-1; D ambiguous. The CDR3 length is 15 residues. Germline V CDR1 and CDR2: MGHDK, SYGVNS. Between the trimmed V and J ends, which lost 4 bases and 9 bases, there was a span of 21 bases. Full variable domain (rest looked up from reference TRBV25-1 and TRBJ1-1): EADIYQTPRYLVIGTGKKITLECSQTMGHDKMYWYQQDPGMELHLIHYSYGVNSTEKGDLSSESTVSRIRTEHFPLTLESARPSHTSQYLCASSVTGSRSGQAFFGQGTRLTVV.

The J gene is TRBJ1-1, the V gene TRBV6-5, with a weak D call TRBD1 (6 bases). CDR1 is MNHEY, CDR2 SVGAGI, per germline. The CDR3 totals 15 residues. The V end was cut by 6 bases, the J end by 4 bases, with 18 bases between. In nucleotides, the CDR3 is TGTGCCAGCAGAAAGTTAGGGGGTCGGGGCACTGAAGCTTTCTTT. Residues: CASRKLGGRGTEAFF.